The 22 T cell receptor beta chains below come from one sample, sequenced in a study of blood T cell repertoires in COVID-19. Sequencing used immunoSEQ multiplex PCR; TCRdb keeps in-frame clones, though not all of them. This table holds about 220,000 clones, 80% to 85% found once. The specimen sequenced was PBMCs or T cells enriched from blood (not recorded which). The receptors here all came from a woman aged 40 to 49 who had recovered from COVID-19.

This rearrangement joins TRBV7-2 to TRBJ2-5; D ambiguous. The length of the CDR3 is 14 residues. V gave up 0 bases and J gave up 1 base, with 6 bases separating them. The germline gives CDR1 SGHTA, CDR2 FQGNSA. CDR3 in amino acids: CASSLAATQETQYF. The CDR3 DNA is TGTGCCAGCAGCTTAGCAGCGACCCAAGAGACCCAGTACTTC.

This clone was recorded a few times. This sequence joins TRBV18 and TRBJ1-6; 9 bases line up with TRBD1. The V gene's germline CDR1 is KGHSH and CDR2 LQKENI. With V trimmed by 6 bases and J by 7 bases, 13 bases remained unmatched. This CDR3 spans 17 amino acids. CDR3 in amino acids: CASSLTGGDPSNSPLHF. The CDR3 coding sequence is TGTGCCAGCTCCCTAACAGGGGGCGACCCCTCAAATTCACCCCTCCACTTT.

The rearrangement uses TRBV6-5 and TRBJ1-2; 8 bases are shared with TRBD1. Germline V lookup: CDR1 MNHEY, CDR2 SVGAGI. This CDR3 spans 13 amino acids. The V and J ends lost 4 bases and 5 bases, in that order; junction bases with no gene match: 3. CDR3: CASSLDREYGYTF. DNA of the CDR3: TGTGCCAGCAGTTTGGACAGGGAGTATGGCTACACCTTC.

The chain joins TRBV28 to TRBJ1-1; 9 nucleotides match TRBD1. The V and J ends lost 7 bases and 1 base, in that order; junction bases with no gene match: 4. The V gene's germline CDR1 is MDHEN and CDR2 SYDVKM. The CDR3 contains 14 residues. DNA for the CDR3: TGTGCCAGCAAGTTACAGGGGGCGAACACTGAAGCTTTCTTT. Its translation is CASKLQGANTEAFF.

This clone was detected only once. The chain has TRBV27 and TRBJ2-3; the D gene is possibly TRBD2 (6 bases). CDR3 size: 16 residues. Per the germline V gene, CDR1 is MNHEY and CDR2 is SMNVEV (reference sequence). V dropped 2 bases and J dropped 1 base, with 13 bases sitting between them. The DNA of the CDR3 is TGTGCCAGCAGTTTAGGCGCGGGAAGGGGCACAGATACGCAGTATTTT. It translates to CASSLGAGRGTDTQYF.

The genes are TRBV4-3 and TRBJ1-6, with D possibly being TRBD1 (5 bases). Trimming stripped 0 bases from V and 6 bases from J, with 12 bases between. The CDR3 spans 16 residues. In germline, CDR1 is LGHNA, CDR2 YSLEER. CDR3 coding DNA: TGCGCCAGCAGCCAAGACTCAGCGGGGGTTAATTCACCCCTCCACTTT. Translating gives CASSQDSAGVNSPLHF.

Only one count was recorded for this clone. The genes are TRBV24-1 and TRBJ2-1; 7 bases fit TRBD1. Trimming removed 5 bases from V and 6 bases from J; junction bases left unmatched: 6. CDR1 is KGHDR, CDR2 SFDVKD, per germline. The length of the CDR3 is 14 residues. The CDR3 sequence: CATSVTGQINEQFF. In DNA, the CDR3 is TGTGCCACCAGTGTTACGGGACAGATCAATGAGCAGTTCTTC.

The V and J genes are TRBV7-9 and TRBJ2-7, with 9 bases identical to TRBD1. Germline V gives CDR1 SEHNR, CDR2 FQNEAQ (reference sequence). Trimming took 1 base from V and 5 from J; bases not matched to a gene: 3. The CDR3 runs to 14 residues. The CDR3 is CASSLDDRGDEQYF. CDR3 nucleotides: TGTGCCAGCAGCTTAGATGACAGGGGGGACGAGCAGTACTTC.

Details on this clone: The sample holds other DNA sequences that translate to the same CDR3. This chain uses TRBV18 with TRBJ1-2, with D perhaps matching TRBD1 (5 bases). Trimming removed 3 bases at V and 2 bases at J, with 7 bases between. The CDR3 is 13 amino acids. Germline V gene data show CDR1 as KGHSH and CDR2 as LQKENI. Here the CDR3 reads CASSPGGNYGYTF. The CDR3 DNA reads as TGTGCCAGCTCACCTGGGGGGAACTATGGCTACACCTTC.

The V call is TRBV19, the J call TRBJ1-2; D unresolved. CDR1 and CDR2 from the germline V gene are LNHDA and SQIVND (reference sequence). The germline V and J ends were trimmed by 1 base and 0 bases, with 9 bases remaining between them. The CDR3 is 15 amino acids. DNA for the CDR3: TGTGCCAGTAGTATAGGGCAGGTTACTAACTATGGCTACACCTTC. Translating gives CASSIGQVTNYGYTF.

This chain links TRBV12-5 with TRBJ2-5, with TRBD1 matching 9 bases. CDR1 and CDR2 from the germline V gene are LGHNT and FRNRAP. V shed 2 bases, J shed 5 bases, and the junction held 3 bases outside the gene matches. The CDR3 is made up of 14 amino acids. The CDR3 DNA reads TGTGCTAGTGGTTTGATACAGGGGGCCGAGACCCAGTACTTC. Translation gives CASGLIQGAETQYF.

The chain recombines TRBV11-3 with TRBJ2-7, with 9 bases that match TRBD1. Germline lookup yields CDR1 SGHNT and CDR2 YENEEA. The CDR3 contains 14 residues. V gave up 9 bases and J gave up 3 bases; unmatched junction bases: 9. The CDR3 spells CARPFRDRDYEQYF. DNA of the CDR3: TGTGCCAGACCGTTTCGGGACAGGGACTACGAGCAGTACTTC. Full variable domain (remainder filled in from reference TRBV11-3 and TRBJ2-7): EAGVVQSPRYKIIEKKQPVAFWCNPISGHNTLYWYLQNLGQGPELLIRYENEEAVDDSQLPKDRFSAERLKGVDSTLKIQPAELGDSAVYLCARPFRDRDYEQYFGPGTRLTVT.

This rearrangement joins TRBV9 to TRBJ2-1; D unclear. The germline CDR1 and CDR2 sequences are SGDLS and YYNGEE. The CDR3 spans 12 residues. Trimming shortened V by 0 bases and J by 10 bases, and 8 bases separated the two germline ends. CDR3 region: CASSVDWSEQFF. The CDR3 DNA reads as TGTGCCAGCAGCGTAGACTGGTCCGAGCAGTTCTTC.

The chain uses TRBV12-3 or TRBV12-4 and TRBJ1-1; 7 nucleotides align to TRBD1. V shed 3 bases, J shed 8 bases, and the junction held 0 bases outside the gene matches. This CDR3 contains 11 residues. In DNA, the CDR3 is TGTGCCAGCAGTTTGACAGGGGAAGCTTTCTTT. Translating gives CASSLTGEAFF.

J is TRBJ2-7 and V is TRBV7-4; possible D gene TRBD2, 5 bases. Germline V gives CDR1 SGHVT, CDR2 SQSDAQ. V lost 8 bases and J lost 1, with 9 bases in between. CDR3 size: 12 residues. The CDR3 protein is CASPPGSYEQYV. The CDR3, as DNA: TGTGCCAGCCCCCCGGGATCCTACGAGCAGTACGTC.

This clone is a singleton in its sample. The rearrangement links TRBV7-2 to TRBJ1-3; D is unclear. CDR3 length equals 13 residues. Trimming removed 3 bases at V and 7 bases at J, with 10 bases between. CDR1 and CDR2 from the germline V gene are SGHTA and FQGNSA. Here the CDR3 reads CASSFPPRNTIYF. As DNA, the CDR3 is TGTGCCAGCAGCTTCCCCCCTCGGAACACCATATATTTT.

The chain recombines TRBV7-2 with TRBJ1-2; the D gene is possibly TRBD1 (6 bases). V was pared by 5 bases and J by 5 bases, with 27 bases between. Germline CDR1 reads SGHTA; CDR2 reads FQGNSA. The CDR3 consists of 18 residues. CDR3 loop: CASSPGWGQLRFLYGYTF. In nucleotides, the CDR3 is TGTGCCAGCAGCCCGGGGTGGGGACAACTAAGGTTTCTTTATGGCTACACCTTC.

The chain is built from TRBV19 and TRBJ1-2; D remains unclear. The CDR3 is 13 amino acids. Germline assignment: CDR1 LNHDA and CDR2 SQIVND (reference sequence). Trimming pared 3 bases from V and 4 bases from J, leaving 9 bases between. The CDR3 region has the DNA TGTGCCAGTAGTATCCAGGCCAGCTATGGCTACACCTTC. Residues: CASSIQASYGYTF.

V is TRBV6-5 and J is TRBJ1-5; D call uncertain. This CDR3 has 14 amino acids. Trimming left V 0 bases short and J 3 bases short, with 6 bases between. Per the germline V gene, CDR1 is MNHEY and CDR2 is SVGAGI. The CDR3 region has the DNA TGTGCCAGCAGTTACTCGCCAGTCAATCAGCCCCAGCATTTT. Its protein is CASSYSPVNQPQHF.

V usage is TRBV5-6 and J usage is TRBJ1-1; 9 positions match TRBD1. Germline-derived CDR1 and CDR2 are SGHDT and YYEEEE. The CDR3 totals 14 residues. J lost 10 bases, V lost 3 bases, and 10 bases had no gene match. As DNA, the CDR3 is TGTGCCAGCAGCTACCCACAGGGGGCCTATGCAGCTTTCTTT. This encodes CASSYPQGAYAAFF. The variable domain in full, with the rest retrieved from reference TRBV5-6 and TRBJ1-1, is DAGVTQSPTHLIKTRGQQVTLRCSPKSGHDTVSWYQQALGQGPQFIFQYYEEEERQRGNFPDRFSGHQFPNYSSELNVNALLLGDSALYLCASSYPQGAYAAFFGQGTRLTVV.

The chain is built from TRBV15 and TRBJ1-1; 9 positions match TRBD1. Unmatched junction bases numbered 8, after V lost 3 bases and J lost 9 bases. The CDR3 runs 14 residues. Germline CDR1 and CDR2: LNHNV and YYDKDF (reference sequence). The CDR3: CATSRGTGGEKAFF. The CDR3 DNA reads TGTGCCACCAGCAGGGGTACAGGGGGCGAGAAAGCTTTCTTT.

J is TRBJ1-2 and V is TRBV7-9, with a weak D call TRBD1 (6 bases). Germline V gene data show CDR1 as SEHNR and CDR2 as FQNEAQ (reference sequence). The CDR3 is 18 residues long. Between the trimmed V and J ends, which lost 3 bases and 4 bases, there was a span of 24 bases. CDR3 DNA: TGTGCCAGCAGCTTCCCCCTCCTGGGAACAGGGCCACCCTATGGCTACACCTTC. Translated: CASSFPLLGTGPPYGYTF.